This paragraph reports one T cell receptor (beta chain). The antigen is not known. One end of the junction varies from germline; a read error may be responsible. Sequencing libraries made from TCR beta cDNA carried unique molecular identifiers. With about 0.95 to 11 million T cells as the source, hundreds of thousands of cDNA molecules resulted. Using its own MiXCR run on the PCR reads, TCRdb lists one record per CDR3 protein. The data contain roughly 580,000 distinct CDR3 sequences, around 44% of them singletons. The sample is drawn from a study of post-analysis software for immune sequencing data. Study results and caveats: By F measure, samples from a shared preparation batch strongly co-clustered. Several TRBV segments (TRBV5-6, TRBV5-1 and TRBV20-1 among them) occurred more frequently in patients than in controls. Patients with multiple sclerosis recorded significantly lower normalized Chao1 diversity than controls, the study found.

Germline values: CDR1 SEHNR, CDR2 FQNEAQ (reference sequence). This CDR3 region has 14 residues. V and J are TRBV7-9 and TRBJ2-4; 8 nucleotides match TRBD2. Sample: blood. The clonotype originates from a girl aged 10 to 17 with multiple sclerosis. The CDR3, as DNA: TGTGCCAGCACCTTAGGGGGACTAGAGAACATTCAGTACTTC. Translation: CASTLGGLENIQYF.